This T cell receptor beta chain comes out of a study of T cell changes during pregnancy in multiple sclerosis. V lost 0 bases and J lost 5; bases outside the gene matches: 5. CDR3 size: 16 residues. Germline V gives CDR1 PRHDT, CDR2 FYEKMQ (reference sequence). Here immunoSEQ multiplex PCR was the method, and the copy in TCRdb shows in-frame clones only, minus some. The data show 60,000 to 80,000 clones, 88% seen once. This TCR was recovered from a female donor with multiple sclerosis, enrolled in a pregnancy study. This sequence joins TRBV13 and TRBJ2-5; 11 bases are a match to TRBD2. Sequenced here: peripheral blood, sampled before pregnancy. The CDR3 is CASSLGLAGGLETQYF. In nucleotides, the CDR3 is TGTGCCAGCAGCTTAGGCCTAGCGGGAGGATTGGAGACCCAGTACTTC.